These 2 T cell receptor beta chains share one sample of origin, sequenced in a study of T cell responses to AZD1222 COVID-19 vaccine. Sequenced by immunoSEQ multiplex PCR; TCRdb stores in-frame clones only, minus some. The sample yields some 86,000 clones, around four fifths seen once. The material sequenced was peripheral blood, taken on day 0 of AZD1222 vaccination. These receptors originate from an adult in good health.

This clone was counted a single time. The CDR3 region is CASSLRGGSEQYF. DNA for the CDR3: TGTGCCAGCAGCCTGAGGGGAGGCAGCGAGCAGTACTTC. The chain joins TRBV3-1 (or the pseudogene TRBV3-2) to TRBJ2-7; the D gene is possibly TRBD2 (6 bases). The CDR3 sequence is 13 residues long. Germline loops: CDR1 LGHDT, CDR2 YNNKEL (reference sequence). The germline V and J ends were trimmed by 4 bases and 6 bases, with 13 bases remaining between them.

CDR3: CASSPPRTESYEQYF. The CDR3 DNA sequence: TGTGCCAGCTCACCACCCCGGACAGAATCCTACGAGCAGTACTTC. This chain links TRBV18 with TRBJ2-7; weak D call: TRBD1 (6 bases). Trimming took 0 bases from V and 1 from J, leaving 10 bases between them. Germline assignment: CDR1 KGHSH and CDR2 LQKENI. CDR3 size: 15 residues.